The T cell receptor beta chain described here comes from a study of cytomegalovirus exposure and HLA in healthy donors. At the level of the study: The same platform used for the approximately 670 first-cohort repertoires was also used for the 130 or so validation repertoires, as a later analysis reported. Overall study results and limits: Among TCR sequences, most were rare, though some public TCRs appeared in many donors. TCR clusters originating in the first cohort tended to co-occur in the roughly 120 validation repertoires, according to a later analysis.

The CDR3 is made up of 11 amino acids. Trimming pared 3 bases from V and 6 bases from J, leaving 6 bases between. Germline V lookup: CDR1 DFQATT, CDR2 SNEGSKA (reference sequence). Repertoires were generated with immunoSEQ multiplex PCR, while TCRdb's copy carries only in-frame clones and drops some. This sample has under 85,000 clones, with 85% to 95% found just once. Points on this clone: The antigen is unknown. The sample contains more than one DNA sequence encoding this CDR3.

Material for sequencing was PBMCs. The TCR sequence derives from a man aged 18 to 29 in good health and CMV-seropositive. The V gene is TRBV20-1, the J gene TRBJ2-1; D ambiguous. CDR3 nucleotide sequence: TGCAGTGCTAGGCGAGGCAATGAGCAGTTCTTC. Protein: CSARRGNEQFF.